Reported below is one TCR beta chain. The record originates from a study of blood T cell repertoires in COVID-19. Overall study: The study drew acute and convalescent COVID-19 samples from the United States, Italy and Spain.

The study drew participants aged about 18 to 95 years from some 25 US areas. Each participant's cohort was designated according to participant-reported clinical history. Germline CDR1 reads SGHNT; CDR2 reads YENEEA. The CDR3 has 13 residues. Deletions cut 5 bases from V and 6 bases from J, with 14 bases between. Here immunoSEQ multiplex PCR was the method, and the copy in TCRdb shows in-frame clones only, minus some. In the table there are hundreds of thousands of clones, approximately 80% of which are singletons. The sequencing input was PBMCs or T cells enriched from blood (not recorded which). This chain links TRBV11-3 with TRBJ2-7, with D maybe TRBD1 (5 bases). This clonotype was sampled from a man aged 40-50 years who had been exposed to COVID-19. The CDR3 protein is CASSIRALGEQYF. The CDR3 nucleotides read TGTGCCAGCAGCATCAGGGCCTTAGGCGAGCAGTACTTC.